This T cell receptor (beta chain) was sequenced during a study of siplizumab effects on memory and regulatory T cells. Study as a whole: The study paired mixed lymphocyte reactions, running them with siplizumab at 1 ug/mL or without drug.

Cells of the mixed lymphocyte reaction were cocultured at 37 degrees C for five to seven days. This clone is termed medium-sized. The antigen is not known. The CDR3 totals 13 residues. V lost 4 bases to trimming and J lost 6 bases, with 13 bases between them. Germline values: CDR1 MGHRA, CDR2 YSYEKL. Study outcomes and limitations: A major contribution to the alloresponse seemed to be made by naive T cells, which seemed more diverse than memory cells. Alloreactive sequences tracing back to unstimulated CD4+ memory cells were significantly reduced by siplizumab.

TCR templates numbering 90,000 to 100,000 were assayed per sample. Method: immunoSEQ multiplex PCR; TCRdb's copy keeps in-frame clones and lacks some. The data show thousands of clones, with roughly two fifths seen just once and 5.8% held by the top ten. The clonotype was recovered from a human donor in good health; the cells came from an allogeneic mixed lymphocyte reaction. The chain combines TRBV4-1 with TRBJ2-7; unclear D gene. The sample taken for sequencing was CFSE-low (dividing) CD8+ T cells sorted from an allogeneic mixed lymphocyte reaction. The CDR3 sequence is CASSPRGAGEQYF. The CDR3 DNA reads TGCGCCAGCAGCCCTCGTGGTGCAGGCGAGCAGTACTTC.